Below are 25 T cell receptor beta chains sequenced from a single sample in a study of T cells in Graves' hyperthyroidism and ophthalmopathy. Amplification targeted TCR beta CDR3 regions from RNA transcripts. Researchers ran a first-round RT-PCR on the TCR CDR3 using the HTBI primer set. A single record per CDR3 protein comes from TCRdb applying MiXCR to the multiplex PCR reads. Altogether some 690,000 distinct CDR3 sequences are present, about 18% being singletons, with the ten largest covering around a sixth. Sequencing used blood. The receptors come from a man aged 45 to 65 with Graves' hyperthyroidism.

In its sample, this clonotype was seen many times. The chain links TRBV27 to TRBJ1-1; 7 bases are shared with TRBD1. The CDR3 covers 15 residues. The germline V gene has CDR1 MNHEY and CDR2 SMNVEV (reference sequence). The V and J ends lost 6 bases and 6 bases, in that order; junction bases with no gene match: 13. The CDR3 region is CASSQAVGGMSEAFF. CDR3 in DNA: TGTGCCAGCAGCCAGGCGGTAGGGGGCATGTCTGAAGCTTTCTTT.

The V call is TRBV2, the J call TRBJ2-3; TRBD2 matches 9 bases. This CDR3 spans 20 amino acids. The V gene end was trimmed by 1 base and the J gene end by 3 bases; junction bases not matched to a gene: 17. Germline V gene data show CDR1 as SNHLY and CDR2 as FYNNEI. CDR3 region: CASSEEIGLAGNPITDTQYF. CDR3 sequence (DNA): TGTGCCAGCAGTGAAGAAATCGGGCTAGCGGGAAATCCTATAACAGATACGCAGTATTTT.

This clonotype was counted at least ten times. The chain employs TRBV6-1 and TRBJ1-1; D gene unclear. CDR1 and CDR2 from the germline V gene are MNHNS and SASEGT. V gave up 8 bases and J gave up 0 bases, with 16 bases separating them. The CDR3 covers 15 residues. For the CDR3, the DNA is TGTGCCAGCTCCAGAACCCGGAGTATGAACACTGAAGCTTTCTTT. Its protein product is CASSRTRSMNTEAFF.

This clonotype was seen a few times. The chain has TRBV19 and TRBJ2-7; D is unresolved. The CDR3 is 15 amino acids. Between the trimmed V and J ends, which lost 5 bases and 7 bases, there was a span of 21 bases. Per the germline V gene, CDR1 is LNHDA and CDR2 is SQIVND (reference sequence). The CDR3 protein is CASSPSLAWVMEQYF. CDR3 bases: TGTGCCAGTAGTCCCTCCCTTGCATGGGTTATGGAGCAGTACTTC.

This clonotype was recorded many times. J is TRBJ1-5 and V is TRBV28; TRBD1 is a possible D gene (6 bases). The CDR3 is 16 residues long. V dropped 4 bases and J dropped 2 bases, with 15 bases sitting between them. The germline CDR1 and CDR2 sequences are MDHEN and SYDVKM. The CDR3 sequence is CASSWEGGVRNQPQHF. The CDR3 coding sequence is TGTGCCAGCAGTTGGGAAGGGGGAGTTCGCAATCAGCCCCAGCATTTT.

The table lists this clonotype with many counts. The chain is built from TRBV27 and TRBJ2-1, with D possibly matching TRBD1 (5 bases). CDR1 MNHEY and CDR2 SMNVEV come from the germline V gene (reference sequence). The CDR3 runs 14 residues. Deletions cut 3 bases from V and 3 bases from J, with 9 bases between. The CDR3 is CASSFQGNYNEQFF. The CDR3 region has the DNA TGTGCCAGCAGTTTCCAGGGAAACTACAATGAGCAGTTCTTC.

In its sample, this clonotype was seen many times. The rearrangement links TRBV28 to TRBJ1-1; 8 positions match TRBD1. Germline CDR1 is MDHEN and CDR2 is SYDVKM. The CDR3 extends over 16 amino acids. J gave up 0 bases and V 5 bases, and 8 bases lay outside the gene matches. The CDR3 DNA is TGTGCCAGCAGTCCAAGGGGGACAGGCGTGAACACTGAAGCTTTCTTT. Translation gives CASSPRGTGVNTEAFF.

This clonotype was counted at least ten times. The rearrangement links TRBV13 to TRBJ2-7, with 7 bases matching TRBD1. In germline, CDR1 is PRHDT, CDR2 FYEKMQ (reference sequence). The trim removed 3 bases at V and 3 bases at J, leaving 2 bases unmatched. CDR3 length: 13 residues. The CDR3 is CASSFRDSYEQYF. CDR3 in DNA: TGTGCCAGCAGCTTCCGGGACAGCTACGAGCAGTACTTC.

Turning to this clonotype: A much larger clone lies a single base off, so this may be a read error. The chain employs TRBV6-1 and TRBJ2-3; 13 bases match TRBD2. From germline, CDR1 is MNHNS and CDR2 SASEGT. The CDR3 has 16 amino acids. V shed 5 bases, J shed 5 bases, and the junction held 7 bases outside the gene matches. CDR3 sequence: CASSTPTSGRIDTQYF. The CDR3, as DNA: TGTGCCAGCAGTACACCGACTAGCGGGAGGATAGATACGCAGTATTTT.

This clonotype has only a few counts. The chain carries TRBV6-2 or TRBV6-3 and TRBJ2-7, with D possibly being TRBD2 (5 bases). With 5 bases removed from V and 2 bases from J, the gap between germline ends came to 13 bases. Germline V lookup: CDR1 MNHEY, CDR2 SVGEGT. The CDR3 has 14 residues. CDR3 loop: CASSDGDFPYEQYF. In nucleotides, the CDR3 is TGTGCCAGCAGTGACGGGGATTTCCCCTACGAGCAGTACTTC.

The chain carries TRBV9 and TRBJ1-2; TRBD1 is a possible D gene (5 bases). Germline loops: CDR1 SGDLS, CDR2 YYNGEE. V lost 2 bases, J lost 5 bases, and 13 bases lay in between. The CDR3 length is 14 residues. The CDR3 DNA reads as TGTGCCAGCAGCGTTTCCCCCAGGGATTATGGCTACACCTTC. This translates into CASSVSPRDYGYTF. Filled out from reference TRBV9 and TRBJ1-2, the complete variable domain reads DSGVTQTPKHLITATGQRVTLRCSPRSGDLSVYWYQQSLDQGLQFLIQYYNGEERAKGNILERFSAQQFPDLHSELNLSSLELGDSALYFCASSVSPRDYGYTFGSGTRLTVV.

This clonotype has only one observation. The chain is built from TRBV28 and TRBJ1-2, with TRBD1 matching 8 bases. There are 14 residues in the CDR3. Germline CDR1 reads MDHEN; CDR2 reads SYDVKM. V trimming: 6 bases; J trimming: 8 bases; junction bases outside the gene matches: 11. DNA of the CDR3: TGTGCCAGCAGCCCGGACAGGGAAACGAGCGGCTACACCTTC. It yields the protein CASSPDRETSGYTF.

Many counts were recorded for this clonotype. The chain carries TRBV28 and TRBJ2-5; D unresolved. The germline V and J ends were trimmed by 5 bases and 2 bases, with 6 bases remaining between them. The CDR3 spans 12 residues. Looked up from germline, CDR1 is MDHEN and CDR2 is SYDVKM. The CDR3 DNA reads TGTGCCAGCAGTGAAGTACAAGAGACCCAGTACTTC. It codes for CASSEVQETQYF. Full variable domain (outside the CDR3, taken from reference TRBV28 and TRBJ2-5): DVKVTQSSRYLVKRTGEKVFLECVQDMDHENMFWYRQDPGLGLRLIYFSYDVKMKEKGDIPEGYSVSREKKERFSLILESASTNQTSMYLCASSEVQETQYFGPGTRLLVL.

This clonotype has a count of ten or more. The gene calls are TRBV7-8 and TRBJ1-5; D is ambiguous. Trimming stripped 1 base from V and 7 bases from J, with 8 bases between. This CDR3 has 13 amino acids. Germline V gene data show CDR1 as SGHVS and CDR2 as FQNEAQ. The CDR3 DNA reads TGTGCCAGCAGCTTAGGGGTTTGGCAGCCCCAGCATTTT. This encodes CASSLGVWQPQHF.

This clonotype was picked up a small number of times. The J gene is TRBJ2-5, the V gene TRBV11-2; possible D gene TRBD2, 6 bases. Germline lookup yields CDR1 SGHAT and CDR2 FQNNGV. The V gene lost 1 base and the J gene lost 5 bases, with 26 bases spanning the gap. CDR3 length: 19 amino acids. The CDR3 reads CASSLGTIWEEGFGETQYF. The CDR3 DNA sequence: TGTGCCAGCAGCTTAGGCACCATATGGGAGGAAGGATTCGGGGAGACCCAGTACTTC.

This clonotype came up many times. V usage is TRBV12-3 or TRBV12-4 and J usage is TRBJ2-3; 11 bases align to TRBD2. After removal of 4 bases from V and 3 bases from J, the junction contained 9 bases not matched to a gene. The CDR3 loop spans 17 amino acids. Here the CDR3 reads CASSSQVTSGKTDTQYF. As DNA, the CDR3 is TGTGCCAGCAGTTCCCAAGTGACTAGCGGGAAAACAGATACGCAGTATTTT.

The rearrangement uses TRBV9 and TRBJ1-4, with 10 nucleotides matching TRBD1. CDR3 size: 15 residues. CDR1 is SGDLS, CDR2 YYNGEE, per germline. Unmatched junction bases numbered 7, after V lost 4 bases and J lost 7 bases. CDR3 bases: TGTGCCAGCAGCACGACAGGGGGCAGTGGTGAAAAACTGTTTTTT. It yields the protein CASSTTGGSGEKLFF.

This clonotype was counted at least ten times. This chain connects TRBV25-1 to TRBJ2-5, with no clear D. CDR1 is MGHDK and CDR2 is SYGVNS in the germline V gene. V lost 5 bases to trimming and J lost 1 base, with 14 bases between them. The CDR3 extends over 15 amino acids. The CDR3 nucleotides are TGTGCCAGCAGTCCGGCCACAGTAATCCAAGAGACCCAGTACTTC. Translating it yields CASSPATVIQETQYF.

The chain couples TRBV6-2 or TRBV6-3 to TRBJ2-7; 8 bases agree with TRBD2. Germline-derived CDR1 and CDR2 are MNHEY and SVGEGT. CDR3 length: 14 residues. V shed 5 bases, J shed 2 bases, and the junction held 5 bases outside the gene matches. CDR3 bases: TGTGCCAGCAGTCCCCCGGGACTAGCCTACGAGCAGTACTTC. This encodes CASSPPGLAYEQYF.

This clonotype was counted a few times. This chain joins TRBV7-2 and TRBJ2-1; maybe TRBD2 (6 bases). The CDR3 length is 19 residues. The germline V and J ends were trimmed by 1 base and 1 base, with 20 bases remaining between them. CDR1 and CDR2 (germline): SGHTA, FQGNSA. The CDR3 region has the DNA TGTGCCAGCAGCTTAGGACCTTATCATAGCGGAGCATCCTACAATGAGCAGTTCTTC. It specifies CASSLGPYHSGASYNEQFF.

Here the CDR3 DNA reads TGCGCCAGCAGCCAAGGGACGCCACCCTCCTACAATGAGCAGTTCTTC. Translating gives CASSQGTPPSYNEQFF. The J gene is TRBJ2-1, the V gene TRBV4-3, with D unresolved. Germline assignment: CDR1 LGHNA and CDR2 YSLEER. Between the trimmed V and J ends, which lost 1 base and 0 bases, there was a span of 10 bases. This CDR3 is 16 amino acids long.

This chain uses TRBV20-1 with TRBJ2-2; D is unresolved. This CDR3 spans 12 amino acids. Trimming left V 6 bases short and J 0 bases short, with 5 bases between. Germline CDR1 reads DFQATT; CDR2 reads SNEGSKA (reference sequence). In nucleotides, the CDR3 is TGCAGTGCCGTTACGAACACCGGGGAGCTGTTTTTT. Protein: CSAVTNTGELFF.

The gene calls are TRBV20-1 and TRBJ2-5; D not resolved. Germline V CDR1 and CDR2: DFQATT, SNEGSKA (reference sequence). The CDR3 has 13 residues. Trimming pared 1 base from V and 7 bases from J, leaving 13 bases between. In nucleotides, the CDR3 is TGCAGTGCTAGAGTGCCCCTGGTGGGGACCCAGTACTTC. Residues: CSARVPLVGTQYF.

This clonotype was observed many times. The V call is TRBV6-1, the J call TRBJ1-1, with D maybe TRBD1 (6 bases). CDR3 length: 13 amino acids. Germline V gene lookup returns CDR1 MNHNS and CDR2 SASEGT. V lost 6 bases, J lost 3 bases, and 11 bases lay in between. The CDR3 reads CASSGGEDTEAFF. The CDR3 region has the DNA TGTGCCAGCAGCGGGGGCGAGGACACTGAAGCTTTCTTT.

J is TRBJ2-7 and V is TRBV7-9; no clear D gene. The CDR3 is 13 residues long. The germline CDR1 and CDR2 sequences are SEHNR and FQNEAQ (reference sequence). The ends were cut back, 8 bases at V and 5 bases at J, with 16 bases in the middle. The CDR3 is CASEPSWTNEQYF. The CDR3, as DNA: TGTGCCAGCGAACCCTCCTGGACCAACGAGCAGTACTTC.